These 27 T cell receptor beta chains came from one sample sequenced in a study of tumor and adjacent non-tumor tissue in lung cancer. RNA was extracted from bulk tissue without any cell sorting. This non-tumor lung sample came from over 3 cm beyond the tumor edge. TCRbeta libraries were built with three rounds of nested PCR, modified from ARM-PCR. Via MiXCR, TCRdb re-called the multiplex PCR reads, giving one row per CDR3 protein. The sample has 75,000 to 80,000 distinct CDR3 sequences; less than 85% are singletons. The sample was distant non-tumor lung tissue. These receptors were collected from a man in his sixties or seventies with non-small cell lung cancer.

This clonotype was observed a handful of times. V gene TRBV5-6 combines with J gene TRBJ2-7; TRBD1 matches at 8 bases. CDR1 and CDR2 (germline): SGHDT, YYEEEE. The CDR3 consists of 16 residues. J gave up 4 bases and V 3 bases, and 12 bases lay outside the gene matches. The CDR3 protein is CASSYIVRDRTYEQYF. The CDR3 coding sequence is TGTGCCAGCAGCTACATTGTCCGGGACAGGACATACGAGCAGTACTTC.

This clonotype was detected only a few times. Germline and junction disagree at one end, which may indicate a read error. The chain couples TRBV12-3 or TRBV12-4 to TRBJ1-6, with D perhaps TRBD1 (6 bases). The CDR3 loop spans 15 amino acids. CDR3 loop: CASGPRGANNSSLHF. The CDR3 coding sequence is TGTGCCAGCGGTCCTAGGGGGGCGAATAATTCATCCCTCCACTTT.

This clonotype appeared once. At one end the junction does not follow the germline gene, possibly because of a read error. V and J are TRBV11-3 and TRBJ1-5; D gene unclear. Germline V lookup: CDR1 SGHNT, CDR2 YENEEA. This CDR3 spans 13 amino acids. CDR3 nucleotides: TGTGTCAGCAGTTTAGATGCGGCTCAGCCCCAGCATTTT. It specifies CVSSLDAAQPQHF.

On this clonotype itself: Likely a read error: the CDR3 ends without its conserved phenylalanine or tryptophan. V usage is TRBV11-2 and J usage is TRBJ2-2; D not resolved. V was pared by 3 bases and J by 6 bases, with 17 bases between. Germline CDR1 and CDR2: SGHAT and FQNNGV. The CDR3 sequence is 16 residues long. CDR3 protein: CASSFVGTRVAGELFV. The CDR3 DNA reads as TGTGCCAGCAGCTTTGTGGGCACACGGGTTGCCGGGGAGCTGTTTGTT.

This clonotype has a single count. At one boundary the junction diverges from the germline segment, which might be a read error. The chain has TRBV11-1 and TRBJ2-3; TRBD2 is a possible D gene (5 bases). Germline V gene lookup returns CDR1 SGHAT and CDR2 FQDESV (reference sequence). The CDR3 has 15 amino acids. The CDR3 bases are TGTACCAGCACCCATCGGGAAGTAAGCACATATACGCAGTATTTT. It yields the protein CTSTHREVSTYTQYF.

A note on this clonotype: Without the conserved terminal phenylalanine or tryptophan, this CDR3 likely stems from a read error. The DNA is omitted, as the CDR3 cannot be located on it reliably, and the CDR3 follows TCRdb's listing. V gene TRBV30 combines with J gene TRBJ2-1; TRBD1, the table's D call, was not compared with the DNA. The CDR3 length is 13 residues, termini included. Germline loops: CDR1 GTSNPN, CDR2 SVGIG (reference sequence). The CDR3: CAWSVLGAGGEFL.

Details on this clonotype: This may be a read error, as it is one base from a much larger clone. The genes are TRBV10-1 and TRBJ2-1; TRBD1 agrees at 7 bases. This CDR3 spans 12 amino acids. Per germline, CDR1 WNHNN and CDR2 SYGVQD (reference sequence). The CDR3 reads CATLTGCDELFF. CDR3 nucleotide sequence: TGCGCCACCTTGACAGGGTGCGATGAGCTGTTCTTC.

This clonotype showed up just once. The final CDR3 position lacks the conserved phenylalanine or tryptophan, pointing to a likely read error. The chain uses TRBV4-1 and TRBJ2-7; 11 nucleotides match TRBD2. The V gene's germline CDR1 is MGHRA and CDR2 YSYEKL. This CDR3 has 16 amino acids. CDR3 DNA: TGCGCCAGGAGCCGGACACTAGCGGGAGTGGGGGACGAGCAGTACTTA. Translating gives CARSRTLAGVGDEQYL.

This clonotype was seen a handful of times. V is TRBV18 and J is TRBJ2-2; TRBD2 matches at 7 bases. The CDR3 contains 15 residues. The junction had 3 bases not matched to a gene; V was cut back by 2 bases and J by 3 bases. Looked up from germline, CDR1 is KGHSH and CDR2 is LQKENI. The CDR3 loop is CASSPSRGDTGELFF. DNA for the CDR3: TGTGCCAGCTCACCATCCCGGGGGGACACCGGGGAGCTGTTTTTT.

A note on this clonotype: The junction and the germline gene differ at one end; a read error may be behind it. CDR3 protein: CASRFPEPSSHEQSF. CDR3 DNA: TGCGCCAGCAGGTTCCCGGAACCCTCTTCTCATGAGCAGTCCTTC. V gene TRBV10-2 combines with J gene TRBJ2-1; D is undetermined. CDR1 is WSHSY and CDR2 is SAAADI in the germline V gene. This CDR3 has 15 amino acids.

Worth noting for this clonotype: This may be a read error: a much more frequent sequence differs by one nucleotide. The chain combines TRBV12-3 or TRBV12-4 with TRBJ1-3, with D possibly being TRBD1 (5 bases). The CDR3 has 14 amino acids. The CDR3 bases are TGTGCCAGCGGCGACGGGGCCAAAGGAAACACCACATATTTT. This encodes CASGDGAKGNTTYF.

The chain is built from TRBV11-2 and TRBJ2-1; D unresolved. From germline, CDR1 is SGHAT and CDR2 FQNNGV. V gave up 9 bases and J gave up 6 bases, with 18 bases separating them. The CDR3 loop spans 14 amino acids. CDR3 loop: CASSPQGQSNEQFF. CDR3 in DNA: TGTGCCAGTAGCCCCCAAGGGCAGTCCAATGAGCAGTTCTTC.

The table lists this clonotype with a few counts. One junction end does not reproduce the germline sequence, and a read error may be involved. The chain is built from TRBV11-2 and TRBJ2-3; D is perhaps TRBD2 (7 bases). Germline values: CDR1 SGHAT, CDR2 FQNNGV. This CDR3 is 15 amino acids long. The CDR3 DNA is TGTGCCAGAAGCTTGAAGGGGGGGGTCACAGATACGCAGTATTTT. This gives the protein CARSLKGGVTDTQYF.

In its sample, this clonotype was seen once. The junction departs from the called germline gene at one end, perhaps through a read error. V usage is TRBV11-3 and J usage is TRBJ2-7; D is possibly TRBD1 or TRBD2 (5 bases each). Germline V gene data show CDR1 as SGHNT and CDR2 as YENEEA. The CDR3 has 15 amino acids. CDR3 nucleotide sequence: TGTACCAGCAGCTTAGATGGGGCCCAGGCTCGCGGGCAGTGCTTC. Protein: CTSSLDGAQARGQCF.

Note on this clonotype: An end of the junction differs from the germline gene, which may be a read error. As DNA, the CDR3 is TGTGCCAGCAGCTTAGGGACAGGTTCGGTCACTGGGGAGCTGTTATTT. This sequence encodes CASSLGTGSVTGELLF. The V gene is TRBV13, the J gene TRBJ2-2, with D tentatively TRBD1 (6 bases). Germline V gene data show CDR1 as PRHDT and CDR2 as FYEKMQ (reference sequence). The length of the CDR3 is 16 residues.

With regard to this clonotype: A read error may produce the germline difference seen at one junction end. This chain uses TRBV4-1 with TRBJ2-7, with 11 bases aligning to TRBD2. Germline-derived CDR1 and CDR2 are MGHRA and YSYEKL. The CDR3 extends over 16 amino acids. In nucleotides, the CDR3 is TGCGTAAGCATTCGGACACTAGCGGGAGAGGGGGACGAGGAGTACTTC. Residues: CVSIRTLAGEGDEEYF.

This clonotype turned up a few times. One end of the junction fails to match germline, which may point to a read error. J is TRBJ2-3 and V is TRBV11-3, with TRBD1 matching 7 bases. CDR1 is SGHNT and CDR2 is YENEEA in the germline V gene. CDR3 length equals 16 residues. The CDR3: CASSLARTGFGDKQYF. CDR3 in DNA: TGTGCCAGCAGCTTAGCACGGACAGGCTTCGGAGATAAGCAGTATTTT.

The chain employs TRBV20-1 and TRBJ2-1, with D perhaps TRBD2 (5 bases). The CDR3 length is 14 residues. CDR1 and CDR2 from the germline V gene are DFQATT and SNEGSKA (reference sequence). Trimming cost V 6 bases and J 3 bases, with 15 bases left between them. The CDR3 loop is CSARRGSDYNEQFF. The CDR3 DNA reads TGCAGTGCCCGAAGAGGGAGCGACTACAATGAGCAGTTCTTC.

Regarding this clonotype: This clone may be a read error of a much larger clone one base away. J is TRBJ2-5 and V is TRBV5-5; D perhaps matches TRBD2 (7 bases). This CDR3 contains 14 residues. Germline CDR1 is SGHKS and CDR2 is YYEKEE (reference sequence). The CDR3 region has the DNA TGTGCCAACAGCCCCCGGCGGGGGCTCGAGACCCAGTACTTC. Protein product: CANSPRRGLETQYF.

This clonotype was found a few times. The missing conserved phenylalanine or tryptophan at the end of this CDR3 makes a read error likely. The DNA is left out, because the CDR3 cannot be placed on it with certainty; the CDR3 is given as TCRdb lists it. V and J are TRBV12-3 or TRBV12-4 and TRBJ1-1. The CDR3 length equals 12 residues, ends included. CDR3 amino acids: CASSGSPTEAIV.

Concerning this clonotype: One end of the junction does not line up with germline, which may come from a read error. V usage is TRBV6-6 and J usage is TRBJ2-1; 11 bases are shared with TRBD2. CDR1 is MNHNY and CDR2 is SVGAGI in the germline V gene (reference sequence). The CDR3 runs 14 residues. The CDR3 DNA sequence: TGTACCAGTAGCTCCACTAGCGGGAGTAATGAGCAGTTCTTC. It encodes CTSSSTSGSNEQFF.

This clonotype was seen just once. Relative to the germline gene, one junction end is altered; a read error may explain this. This sequence joins TRBV11-2 and TRBJ2-1, with D perhaps TRBD1 or TRBD2 (5 bases each). This CDR3 comprises 18 residues. The germline V gene encodes CDR1 SGHAT and CDR2 FQNNGV. CDR3 bases: TGCGCCAGCAGCTTAGAACGTCTGGGGCGGACTTCCTGCAATAAGCAGTTCTTC. Protein sequence: CASSLERLGRTSCNKQFF.

Comment on this clonotype: The junction departs from the called germline gene at one end, perhaps through a read error. The chain links TRBV7-8 to TRBJ1-1; D is unclear. Germline-derived CDR1 and CDR2 are SGHVS and FQNEAQ. CDR3 length equals 16 residues. The CDR3 is CTSMSIPGDVNTEAFF. In nucleotides, the CDR3 is TGTACCAGCATGTCTATACCTGGTGACGTGAACACTGAAGCTTTCTTT.

This chain uses TRBV24-1 with TRBJ1-5, with 7 bases aligning to TRBD1. The CDR3 is 15 residues long. Germline loops: CDR1 KGHDR, CDR2 SFDVKD. Trimming removed 8 bases from V and 1 base from J; junction bases left unmatched: 7. CDR3 residues: CATNRTGLSNQPQHF. In DNA, the CDR3 is TGTGCCACCAACCGGACAGGACTAAGCAATCAGCCCCAGCATTTT.

Comment on this clonotype: A much bigger clone sits one base away, suggesting this may be a read error. V usage is TRBV20-1 and J usage is TRBJ2-1; D uncertain. Germline-derived CDR1 and CDR2 are DFQATT and SNEGSKA (reference sequence). The CDR3 is 14 amino acids. Trimming stripped 6 bases from V and 8 bases from J, with 20 bases between. CDR3 region: CSAATSLLMHEQFF. The CDR3 region has the DNA TGCAGTGCGGCGACGAGCCTCTTAATGCATGAGCAGTTCTTC.

Of note for this clonotype: One end of the junction is discordant with germline, which a read error may explain. The chain links TRBV12-3 or TRBV12-4 to TRBJ1-3; 9 nucleotides align to TRBD1. The CDR3 sequence is 18 residues long. The CDR3 loop reads CASSRPGTGIASGSTIYF. The CDR3, as DNA: TGTGCCAGCAGTCGTCCCGGGACAGGGATAGCCTCTGGAAGCACCATATATTTT.

This clonotype was recorded only once. The rearrangement joins TRBV12-3 or TRBV12-4 to TRBJ2-1; D possibly corresponds to TRBD1 (5 bases). CDR3 size: 11 residues. Trimming removed 6 bases at V and 9 bases at J, with 9 bases between. The CDR3 here is CASSQGGEQFF. CDR3 nucleotides: TGTGCCAGCAGCCAGGGTGGTGAGCAGTTCTTC.